Listed here are 27 T cell receptor beta chains from one sample, sequenced in a study of T cells in Graves' hyperthyroidism and ophthalmopathy. The CDR3 regions of TCR beta were amplified from RNA transcripts. Initially, a first-round RT-PCR of the TCR CDR3 employed the HTBI primer set. Each CDR3 protein is one row after TCRdb ran MiXCR on the multiplex PCR reads. The sample has under 700,000 distinct CDR3 sequences, just over 45% seen once. Sample: peripheral blood or thyroid tissue (not recorded which). These receptors were collected from a woman between 18 and 29 years old with Graves' hyperthyroidism.

This clonotype has a count of ten or more. The rearrangement joins TRBV29-1 to TRBJ2-5; 7 nucleotides match TRBD2. Trimming removed 5 bases from V and 5 bases from J; junction bases left unmatched: 8. This CDR3 comprises 13 residues. The germline V gene encodes CDR1 SQVTM and CDR2 ANQGSEA. CDR3 sequence (DNA): TGCAGCGTTCGAGCGGGGAGCATGGAGACCCAGTACTTC. Its translation: CSVRAGSMETQYF. The full variable domain, its missing parts supplied by reference TRBV29-1 and TRBJ2-5, is SAVISQKPSRDICQRGTSLTIQCQVDSQVTMMFWYRQQPGQSLTLIATANQGSEATYESGFVIDKFPISRPNLTFSTLTVSNMSPEDSSIYLCSVRAGSMETQYFGPGTRLLVL.

This clonotype was recorded once. V gene TRBV11-2 combines with J gene TRBJ2-7; 8 positions agree with TRBD1. Germline assignment: CDR1 SGHAT and CDR2 FQNNGV. Trimming at V came to 5 bases and at J to 2 bases, leaving 8 bases not matched to a gene. The CDR3 loop spans 15 amino acids. CDR3 sequence reads: CASSILQGVTYEQYF. The CDR3 DNA is TGTGCCAGCAGCATCCTACAGGGGGTCACCTACGAGCAGTACTTC.

Details on this clonotype: With a much larger clone just one base away, this may be a read error. V gene TRBV7-9 combines with J gene TRBJ1-1, with D uncertain. The CDR3 length is 11 residues. Germline CDR1 is SEHNR and CDR2 is FQNEAQ (reference sequence). Trimming removed 5 bases at V and 11 bases at J, with 12 bases between. CDR3: CASSPRMLAFF. The CDR3 DNA reads as TGTGCCAGCAGCCCCCGAATGTTGGCTTTCTTT.

CDR3 bases: TGTGCCAGCAGCTTAGATGTAGCGGGCCGGGAGCTGTTTTTT. Translated: CASSLDVAGRELFF. The chain recombines TRBV11-3 with TRBJ2-2, with 7 bases aligning to TRBD2. This CDR3 has 14 residues. Trimming took 0 bases from V and 9 from J; bases not matched to a gene: 4. Looked up from germline, CDR1 is SGHNT and CDR2 is YENEEA.

V and J are TRBV5-1 and TRBJ2-5; D may be TRBD2 (6 bases). The germline V and J ends were trimmed by 2 bases and 10 bases, with 9 bases remaining between them. CDR3 size: 11 residues. Germline V lookup: CDR1 SGHRS, CDR2 YFSETQ. The CDR3 DNA follows: TGCGCCAGCAGCTTTAGGGAGGACCAGTACTTC. Its translation: CASSFREDQYF.

The sample holds a few counts of this clonotype. At one end the junction does not follow the germline gene, possibly because of a read error. The V and J genes are TRBV5-1 and TRBJ1-5; tentative D call: TRBD1 (6 bases). The CDR3 has 15 amino acids. The V gene's germline CDR1 is SGHRS and CDR2 YFSETQ. CDR3 region: CASSHEGDMYQPQHF. The CDR3 nucleotides are TGTGCCAGCAGCCACGAAGGGGACATGTATCAGCCCCAGCATTTT.

This clonotype was recorded many times. The rearrangement joins TRBV15 to TRBJ1-1; no clear D gene. The CDR3 spans 14 residues. V shed 2 bases and J shed 4 bases, with 11 bases lying between them. In germline, CDR1 is LNHNV, CDR2 YYDKDF (reference sequence). CDR3 region: CATSRPSDATEAFF. CDR3 DNA: TGTGCCACCAGCAGACCATCGGACGCCACTGAAGCTTTCTTT.

The chain links TRBV2 to TRBJ1-1; D is possibly TRBD1 (5 bases). Germline CDR1 is SNHLY and CDR2 is FYNNEI. Trimming removed 3 bases at V and 11 bases at J, with 13 bases between. CDR3 length: 12 residues. The CDR3 here is CASSEGREGAFF. The DNA for the CDR3 is TGTGCCAGCAGTGAGGGACGTGAAGGGGCTTTCTTT.

This clonotype showed up many times. The CDR3 bases are TGTGCCAGCAGGATCGCAGGGCCAGGCTATGGCTACACCTTC. Protein: CASRIAGPGYGYTF. The chain carries TRBV2 and TRBJ1-2, with D tentatively TRBD1 (5 bases). Trimming pared 6 bases from V and 4 bases from J, leaving 15 bases between. The CDR3 has 14 residues. CDR1 and CDR2 from the germline V gene are SNHLY and FYNNEI.

This chain links TRBV12-3 or TRBV12-4 with TRBJ1-1; D is possibly TRBD1 (6 bases). Trimming shortened V by 6 bases and J by 2 bases, and 13 bases separated the two germline ends. This CDR3 has 14 residues. DNA for the CDR3: TGTGCCAGCAGCGCAGGACAGACAAACACTGAAGCTTTCTTT. Translating it yields CASSAGQTNTEAFF.

This clonotype was found a few times. The V call is TRBV20-1, the J call TRBJ2-2; 9 positions agree with TRBD2. V gave up 6 bases and J gave up 7 bases; unmatched junction bases: 15. Germline V gives CDR1 DFQATT, CDR2 SNEGSKA (reference sequence). This CDR3 contains 16 residues. The CDR3 nucleotides are TGCAGTGCAGCTGGGGTTGCGGGAGGGCCTAGCGGGGAGCTGTTTTTT. It is translated as CSAAGVAGGPSGELFF.

To note about this clonotype: A read error may be the cause here, since a much bigger clone is one base away. This chain links TRBV11-2 with TRBJ2-7, with 8 bases identical to TRBD2. CDR3 length equals 19 residues. Germline V CDR1 and CDR2: SGHAT, FQNNGV. V was clipped by 2 bases and J by 5 bases; unmatched bases: 20. CDR3 nucleotide sequence: TGTGCCAGCAGCTTACCCGTTGCGGGAGGATTAAAGGGAATGAACGAGCAGTACTTC. This codes for CASSLPVAGGLKGMNEQYF.

This clonotype was observed a handful of times. This rearrangement joins TRBV2 to TRBJ2-3; no definite D call. CDR1 and CDR2 (germline): SNHLY, FYNNEI. Trimming pared 7 bases from V and 0 bases from J, leaving 11 bases between. This CDR3 spans 14 amino acids. Here the CDR3 reads CASKAGTSTDTQYF. The CDR3 nucleotides read TGTGCCAGCAAGGCAGGTACCAGCACAGATACGCAGTATTTT. Based on the CDR3 plus reference TRBV2 and TRBJ2-3, the full variable domain is EPEVTQTPSHQVTQMGQEVILRCVPISNHLYFYWYRQILGQKVEFLVSFYNNEISEKSEIFDDQFSVERPDGSNFTLKIRSTKLEDSAMYFCASKAGTSTDTQYFGPGTRLTVL.

This chain links TRBV2 with TRBJ1-5; TRBD1 agrees at 7 bases. This CDR3 is built from 13 residues. Germline assignment: CDR1 SNHLY and CDR2 FYNNEI. V dropped 8 bases and J dropped 4; count of bases not matched to a gene: 5. CDR3 sequence reads: CASGRQGNQPQHF. The CDR3 DNA sequence: TGTGCCAGCGGAAGACAGGGAAATCAGCCCCAGCATTTT.

The chain joins TRBV15 to TRBJ1-6, with a possible D match to TRBD1 (5 bases). Germline V gene data show CDR1 as LNHNV and CDR2 as YYDKDF (reference sequence). V was trimmed by 2 bases and J by 6 bases, leaving 14 bases between them. The CDR3 has 16 residues. In nucleotides, the CDR3 is TGTGCCACCAGCAGACAGAGCGGGAGGGGTAATTCACCCCTCCACTTT. This sequence encodes CATSRQSGRGNSPLHF. Variable domain in full (rest from reference TRBV15 and TRBJ1-6): DAMVIQNPRYQVTQFGKPVTLSCSQTLNHNVMYWYQQKSSQAPKLLFHYYDKDFNNEADTPDNFQSRRPNTSFCFLDIRSPGLGDTAMYLCATSRQSGRGNSPLHFGNGTRLTVT.

This clonotype was recorded many times. The chain uses TRBV15 and TRBJ1-4; TRBD1 aligns across 9 bases. The CDR3 sequence is 17 residues long. The J segment lost 0 bases and the V segment lost 3 bases, leaving 5 bases of the junction unmatched. Germline V gene lookup returns CDR1 LNHNV and CDR2 YYDKDF (reference sequence). The CDR3 DNA follows: TGTGCCACCAGCAGGGACAGGGGACCATCAACTAATGAAAAACTGTTTTTT. Protein product: CATSRDRGPSTNEKLFF.

This clonotype was recorded at least ten times. The chain combines TRBV29-1 with TRBJ2-2; 8 nucleotides match TRBD1. This CDR3 is built from 16 residues. Germline CDR1 is SQVTM and CDR2 is ANQGSEA. The V gene end was trimmed by 0 bases and the J gene end by 8 bases; junction bases not matched to a gene: 11. The CDR3 is CSVEDAEQGVGGELFF. Written as DNA, the CDR3 is TGCAGCGTTGAAGATGCGGAACAGGGGGTAGGAGGGGAGCTGTTTTTT.

The chain joins TRBV7-9 to TRBJ2-5, with 9 nucleotides matching TRBD1. Per germline, CDR1 SEHNR and CDR2 FQNEAQ (reference sequence). V gave up 5 bases and J gave up 10 bases; unmatched junction bases: 11. This CDR3 is 14 amino acids long. The chain's CDR3 is CASSLNPGQGGQYF. CDR3 coding DNA: TGTGCCAGCAGCCTGAACCCGGGACAGGGTGGCCAGTACTTC.

V and J are TRBV7-9 and TRBJ2-7; D is unclear. From germline, CDR1 is SEHNR and CDR2 FQNEAQ (reference sequence). This CDR3 contains 15 residues. Trimming took off 1 base at V and 0 bases at J, with 10 bases between the two ends. CDR3: CASSLGAASSYEQYF. In nucleotides, the CDR3 is TGTGCCAGCAGCTTAGGGGCGGCGAGCTCCTACGAGCAGTACTTC.

This clonotype occurred many times. V is TRBV20-1 and J is TRBJ2-5; weak D call: TRBD2 (6 bases). Germline V gives CDR1 DFQATT, CDR2 SNEGSKA (reference sequence). The CDR3 loop spans 14 amino acids. V shed 1 base and J shed 1 base, with 10 bases lying between them. CDR3 protein: CSARAGVPQETQYF. CDR3 coding DNA: TGCAGTGCTAGAGCGGGAGTGCCCCAAGAGACCCAGTACTTC.

This clonotype was recorded a few times. J is TRBJ1-1 and V is TRBV6-5, with a tentative D call TRBD1 (6 bases). CDR1 and CDR2 from the germline V gene are MNHEY and SVGAGI. V was clipped by 2 bases and J by 3 bases, with 10 bases between them. CDR3 size: 14 residues. CDR3 sequence reads: CASSYQGTDTEAFF. DNA for the CDR3: TGTGCCAGCAGTTACCAGGGGACCGACACTGAAGCTTTCTTT.

This clonotype has just a few counts. V is TRBV4-2 and J is TRBJ2-5; TRBD2 might be the D (6 bases). V was clipped by 0 bases and J by 5 bases, with 13 bases between them. This CDR3 comprises 15 residues. Germline CDR1 reads LGHNA; CDR2 reads YNFKEQ. The CDR3 sequence: CASSQEGGPGETQYF. The CDR3 DNA follows: TGTGCCAGCAGCCAAGAAGGAGGGCCGGGGGAGACCCAGTACTTC.

This clonotype was observed at least ten times. The CDR3: CATGAANEKLFF. The CDR3 nucleotides are TGTGCCACCGGGGCAGCGAATGAAAAACTGTTTTTT. The chain employs TRBV15 and TRBJ1-4, with D maybe TRBD1 (5 bases). Trimming took off 8 bases at V and 5 bases at J, with 9 bases between the two ends. The germline V gene encodes CDR1 LNHNV and CDR2 YYDKDF (reference sequence). The CDR3 length is 12 residues.

The chain recombines TRBV20-1 with TRBJ2-1, with no clear D. With 4 bases removed from V and 8 bases from J, the gap between germline ends came to 6 bases. In germline, CDR1 is DFQATT, CDR2 SNEGSKA (reference sequence). The CDR3 has 10 amino acids. The CDR3 here is CSATRDEQFF. As DNA, the CDR3 is TGCAGTGCTACCCGAGATGAGCAGTTCTTC.

This clonotype was seen a single time. This chain uses TRBV2 with TRBJ2-7; 8 bases agree with TRBD2. V shed 6 bases, J shed 0 bases, and the junction held 7 bases outside the gene matches. This CDR3 has 15 residues. In germline, CDR1 is SNHLY, CDR2 FYNNEI. DNA for the CDR3: TGTGCCAGCAGCCCTACTAGCGGTTACTCCTACGAGCAGTACTTC. It yields the protein CASSPTSGYSYEQYF. Supplemented by reference TRBV2 and TRBJ2-7, the full variable domain reads EPEVTQTPSHQVTQMGQEVILRCVPISNHLYFYWYRQILGQKVEFLVSFYNNEISEKSEIFDDQFSVERPDGSNFTLKIRSTKLEDSAMYFCASSPTSGYSYEQYFGPGTRLTVT.

This chain connects TRBV25-1 to TRBJ1-4, with 8 nucleotides matching TRBD1. With 6 bases clipped from V and 7 bases from J, the junction kept 13 bases outside the gene matches. The CDR3 is 16 amino acids. Germline assignment: CDR1 MGHDK and CDR2 SYGVNS. Here the CDR3 reads CASSPTGGMLGEKLFF. The CDR3 nucleotides read TGTGCCAGCAGCCCCACAGGGGGTATGCTCGGTGAAAAACTGTTTTTT. Based on the CDR3 plus reference TRBV25-1 and TRBJ1-4, the full variable domain is EADIYQTPRYLVIGTGKKITLECSQTMGHDKMYWYQQDPGMELHLIHYSYGVNSTEKGDLSSESTVSRIRTEHFPLTLESARPSHTSQYLCASSPTGGMLGEKLFFGSGTQLSVL.

This clonotype appeared a few times. This CDR3 is CASSEAASVSYGYTF. In DNA form, the CDR3 reads TGTGCCAGCAGTGAAGCGGCGTCAGTCTCCTATGGCTACACCTTC. This chain connects TRBV2 to TRBJ1-2; the D is unclear. Germline loops: CDR1 SNHLY, CDR2 FYNNEI. The CDR3 extends over 15 amino acids. V was clipped by 0 bases and J by 4 bases, with 12 bases between them. Full variable domain (rest looked up from reference TRBV2 and TRBJ1-2): EPEVTQTPSHQVTQMGQEVILRCVPISNHLYFYWYRQILGQKVEFLVSFYNNEISEKSEIFDDQFSVERPDGSNFTLKIRSTKLEDSAMYFCASSEAASVSYGYTFGSGTRLTVV.